This paragraph reports one T cell receptor (beta chain). As yet, its antigen is unknown. Primers for the PCR totalled 60 Vbeta and 13 Jbeta. Clones were read by immunoSEQ multiplex PCR, and TCRdb kept only the in-frame ones, dropping some. This table holds some 140,000 clones, 60% to 80% found once. The V end lost 5 bases, the J end lost 3 bases, and 8 bases lay between the germline ends. CDR3 length: 14 residues. Germline CDR1 MNHEY, CDR2 SVGAGI. This entry belongs to a study of cytomegalovirus exposure and HLA in healthy donors. Study information: Earlier work reported approximately 110 million unique TCR beta sequences from approximately 180 million T cells. Overall study results and limits: Later analysis suggested most CMV-associated TCR beta chains were HLA-restricted. There were some public TCRs occurring in many donors, but most TCR sequences were rare.

The source is a man between 25 and 39 years old in good health and CMV-seronegative. V usage is TRBV6-5 and J usage is TRBJ2-6; no reliable D call. Sequencing was carried out using PBMCs. CDR3 DNA sequence: TGTGCCAGCAGTATCGCACATGGGGCCAACGTCCTGACTTTC. Translated: CASSIAHGANVLTF.